The entry below describes one TCR beta chain. The target antigen is unknown. This sample's treatment: around 19 received Ad26.COV2.S at low or high dose, single or two shots; several received placebo; per-sample allocation not given. At day 63 after the first vaccine or placebo injection, samples were drawn. This specimen belongs to a study of Ad26.COV2.S vaccination and SARS-CoV-2 variants. Study-wide points: People given the vaccine had a wider spike-specific TCR breadth than placebo recipients did. Comparability of non-spike TCR breadth was observed across vaccine and placebo recipients.

Profiling relied on immunoSEQ multiplex PCR, and the TCRdb table lists in-frame clones only, not all of them. The table lists 350,000 to 450,000 clones, around 93% of them singletons. The CDR3 runs 15 residues. The V end was cut by 2 bases, the J end by 6 bases, with 14 bases between. Germline lookup yields CDR1 MNHEY and CDR2 SMNVEV (reference sequence). The input for sequencing was peripheral blood, taken in a trial of Ad26.COV2.S vaccine versus placebo. The chain combines TRBV27 with TRBJ1-5, with D hard to call. This TCR was recovered from a person aged 18-60 years who received the Ad26.COV2.S COVID-19 vaccine or a placebo. The CDR3 loop reads CASSLDGLQGQPQHF. The DNA for the CDR3 is TGTGCCAGCAGTTTAGACGGACTCCAAGGTCAGCCCCAGCATTTT.